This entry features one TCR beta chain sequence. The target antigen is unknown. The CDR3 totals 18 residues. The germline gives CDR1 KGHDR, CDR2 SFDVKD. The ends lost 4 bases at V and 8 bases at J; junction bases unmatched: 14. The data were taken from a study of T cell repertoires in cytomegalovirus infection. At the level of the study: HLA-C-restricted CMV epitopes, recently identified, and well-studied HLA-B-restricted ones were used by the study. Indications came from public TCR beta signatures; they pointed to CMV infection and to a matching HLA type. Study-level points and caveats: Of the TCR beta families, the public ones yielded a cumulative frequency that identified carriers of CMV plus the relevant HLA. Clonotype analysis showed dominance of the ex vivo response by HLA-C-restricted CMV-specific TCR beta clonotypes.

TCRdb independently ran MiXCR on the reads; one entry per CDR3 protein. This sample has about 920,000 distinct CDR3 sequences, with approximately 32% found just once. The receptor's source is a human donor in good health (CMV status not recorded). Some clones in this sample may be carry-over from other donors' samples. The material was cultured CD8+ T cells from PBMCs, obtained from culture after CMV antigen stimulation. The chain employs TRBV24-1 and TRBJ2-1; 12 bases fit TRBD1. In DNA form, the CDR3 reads TGTGCCACCAGTGACCAAACCGGCGGGACAGGGGGCGTCTATGAGCAGTTCTTC. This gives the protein CATSDQTGGTGGVYEQFF.